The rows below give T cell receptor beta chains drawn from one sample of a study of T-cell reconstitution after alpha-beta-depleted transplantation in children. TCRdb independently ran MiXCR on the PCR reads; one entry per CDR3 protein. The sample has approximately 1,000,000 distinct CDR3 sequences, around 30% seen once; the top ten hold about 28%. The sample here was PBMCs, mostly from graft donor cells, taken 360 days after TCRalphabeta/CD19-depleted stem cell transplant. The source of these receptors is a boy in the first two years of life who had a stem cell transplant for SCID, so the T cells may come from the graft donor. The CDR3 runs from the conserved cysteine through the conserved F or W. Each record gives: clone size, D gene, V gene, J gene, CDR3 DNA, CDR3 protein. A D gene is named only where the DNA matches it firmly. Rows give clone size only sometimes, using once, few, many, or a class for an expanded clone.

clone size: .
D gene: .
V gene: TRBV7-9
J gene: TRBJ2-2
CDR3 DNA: TGTGCCAGCAGCTTAGCGTACTCTCGACAGGTAGCCGGGGAGCTGTTTTTT
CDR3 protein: CASSLAYSRQVAGELFF

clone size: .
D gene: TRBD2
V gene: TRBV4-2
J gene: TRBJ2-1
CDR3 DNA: TGTGCCAGCAGCCGCACTAGCGGGGGGGGTTACAATGAGCAGTTCTTC
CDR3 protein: CASSRTSGGGYNEQFF

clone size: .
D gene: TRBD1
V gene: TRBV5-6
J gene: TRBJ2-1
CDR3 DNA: TGTGCCAGCAGACCCCGGGACAGGGGTCCCTACAATGAGCAGTTCTTC
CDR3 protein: CASRPRDRGPYNEQFF

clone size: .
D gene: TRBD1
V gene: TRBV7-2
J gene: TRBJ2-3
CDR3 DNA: TGTGCCAGCAGCAACCGGGACAGGCCCACAGATACGCAGTATTTT
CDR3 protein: CASSNRDRPTDTQYF

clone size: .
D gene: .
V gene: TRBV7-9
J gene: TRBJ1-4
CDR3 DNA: TGTGCCAGCAGCTCCCGGGGAACCGGGCCGGAAAAACTGTTTTTT
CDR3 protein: CASSSRGTGPEKLFF

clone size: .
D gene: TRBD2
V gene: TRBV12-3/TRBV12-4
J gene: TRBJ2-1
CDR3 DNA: TGTGCCAGCAGGCGCGGCCTAAGACTAGCGGAGACTAACAATGAGCAGTTCTTC
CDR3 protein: CASRRGLRLAETNNEQFF

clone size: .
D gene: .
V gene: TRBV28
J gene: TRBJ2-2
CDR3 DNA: TGTGCCAGCTACTCAAGGGGTGGGACCCCTAGGAACACCGGGGAGCTGTTTTTT
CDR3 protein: CASYSRGGTPRNTGELFF

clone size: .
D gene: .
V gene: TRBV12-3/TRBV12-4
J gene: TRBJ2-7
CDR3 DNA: TGTGCCAGCAGTTTATGGGGTTTGCCCTACGAGCAGTACTTC
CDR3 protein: CASSLWGLPYEQYF

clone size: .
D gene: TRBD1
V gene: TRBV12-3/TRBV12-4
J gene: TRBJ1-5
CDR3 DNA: TGTGCCAGCAGTTTATCAGTCAGGGGGAGCAATCAGCCCCAGCATTTT
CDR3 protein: CASSLSVRGSNQPQHF

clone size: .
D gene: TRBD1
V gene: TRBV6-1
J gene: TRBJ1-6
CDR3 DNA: TGTGCCAGCACCCTACGGGGACAGGGGCATTCACCCCTCCACTTT
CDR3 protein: CASTLRGQGHSPLHF

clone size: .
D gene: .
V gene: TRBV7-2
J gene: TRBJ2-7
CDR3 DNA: TGTGCCAGCAGCTTAGAACTAGCTCAGGGGCAGTACTTC
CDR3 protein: CASSLELAQGQYF

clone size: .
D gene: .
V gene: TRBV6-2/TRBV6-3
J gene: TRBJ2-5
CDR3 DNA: TGTGCCAGCAGTTACGGTCAGGGCAATTTCCAAGAGACCCAGTACTTC
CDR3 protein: CASSYGQGNFQETQYF

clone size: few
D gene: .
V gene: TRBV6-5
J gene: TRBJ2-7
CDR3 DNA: TGTGCCAGCAGTTACTCTCCCAGGGGAGCGACCTACGAGCAGTACTTC
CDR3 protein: CASSYSPRGATYEQYF

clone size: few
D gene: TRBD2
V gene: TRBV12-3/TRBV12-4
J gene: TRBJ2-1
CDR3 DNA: TGTGCCAGCAGTCCCGGGGGGTACTACAATGAGCAGTTCTTC
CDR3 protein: CASSPGGYYNEQFF

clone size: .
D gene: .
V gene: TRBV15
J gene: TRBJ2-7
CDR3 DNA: TGTGCCACCAGCAGTCGGACACTGGGGTACTACGAGCAGTACTTC
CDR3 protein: CATSSRTLGYYEQYF

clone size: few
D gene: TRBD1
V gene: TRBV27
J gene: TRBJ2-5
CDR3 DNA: TGTGCCAGCAGACCAAACCTGGGACAGGGAATGCCAGAGACCCAGTACTTC
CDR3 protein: CASRPNLGQGMPETQYF

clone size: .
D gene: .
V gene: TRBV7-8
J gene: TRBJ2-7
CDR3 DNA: TGTGCCAGTCACCCCGGGACACCCTACGAGCAGTACTTC
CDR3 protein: CASHPGTPYEQYF

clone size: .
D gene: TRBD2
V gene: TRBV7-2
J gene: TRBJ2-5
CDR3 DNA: TGTGCCAGCAGCCCCGGACTAGTGTTAACAGAGACCCAGTACTTC
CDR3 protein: CASSPGLVLTETQYF

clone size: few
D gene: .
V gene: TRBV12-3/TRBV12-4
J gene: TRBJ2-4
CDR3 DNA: TGTGCCAGCAGTTTTGTAGCCTTAGCCAAAAACATTCAGTACTTC
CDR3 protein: CASSFVALAKNIQYF

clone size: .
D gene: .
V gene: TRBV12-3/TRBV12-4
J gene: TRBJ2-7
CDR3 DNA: TGTGCCAGCAGTTTGTTGCGGAAAAGAAACGAGCAGTACTTC
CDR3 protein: CASSLLRKRNEQYF

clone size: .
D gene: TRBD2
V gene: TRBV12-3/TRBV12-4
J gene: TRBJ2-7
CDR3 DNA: TGTGCCAGTGCCCGGGGGGAAGCCTACGAGCAGTACTTC
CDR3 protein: CASARGEAYEQYF

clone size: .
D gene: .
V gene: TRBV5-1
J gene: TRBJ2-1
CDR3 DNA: TGCGCCAGCAGCTTGGGGGGGCATTTCAATGAGCAGTTCTTC
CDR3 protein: CASSLGGHFNEQFF

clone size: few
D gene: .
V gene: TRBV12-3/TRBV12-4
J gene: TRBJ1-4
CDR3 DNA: TGTGCCAGCAGTTTAGGCAGGGGAGGCTTCGGTGAAAAACTGTTTTTT
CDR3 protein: CASSLGRGGFGEKLFF

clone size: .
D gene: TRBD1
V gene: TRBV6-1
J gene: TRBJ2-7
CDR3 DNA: TGTGCCAGCACGAGGGACAGGGGGGCGTACGAGCAGTACTTC
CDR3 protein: CASTRDRGAYEQYF

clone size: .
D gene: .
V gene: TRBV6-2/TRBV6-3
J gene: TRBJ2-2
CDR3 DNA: TGTGCCAGCAGTTACTCGATGTCCCCCGGGGAGCTGTTTTTT
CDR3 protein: CASSYSMSPGELFF

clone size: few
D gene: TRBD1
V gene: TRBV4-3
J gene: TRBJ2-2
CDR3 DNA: TGCGCCAGCAGCCAAGACGTAGGGGGCCTTACCGGGGAGCTGTTTTTT
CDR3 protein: CASSQDVGGLTGELFF

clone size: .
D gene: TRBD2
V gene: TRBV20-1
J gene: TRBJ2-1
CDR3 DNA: TGCAGTGCTAGTTGGGTAGCGGGGGGCAATGAGCAGTTCTTC
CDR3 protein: CSASWVAGGNEQFF

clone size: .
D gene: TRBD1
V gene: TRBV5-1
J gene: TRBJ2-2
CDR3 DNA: TGCGCCAGCAGCTTGTCGGGGACAGGGCTTTCTCAGAACACCGGGGAGCTGTTTTTT
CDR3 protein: CASSLSGTGLSQNTGELFF

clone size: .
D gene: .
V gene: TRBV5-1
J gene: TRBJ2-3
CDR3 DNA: TGCGCCAGCAGCCCTGGACCCCCGCAGACGCAGTATTTT
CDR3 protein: CASSPGPPQTQYF

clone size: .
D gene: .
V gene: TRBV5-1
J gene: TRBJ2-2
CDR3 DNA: TGCGCCAGCAGCTTCAGGGCGGAAGACCTAGTCAACACCGGGGAGCTGTTTTTT
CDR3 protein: CASSFRAEDLVNTGELFF

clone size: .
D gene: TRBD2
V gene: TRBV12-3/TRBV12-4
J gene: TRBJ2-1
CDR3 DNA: TGTGCCAGCCCACCATCGGGTAGCGGGGGGGCTTCCTACAATGAGCAGTTCTTC
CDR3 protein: CASPPSGSGGASYNEQFF

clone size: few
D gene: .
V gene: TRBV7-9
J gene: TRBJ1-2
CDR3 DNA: TGTGCCAGCAGCTTAGCGGGAAGCTATGGCTACACCTTC
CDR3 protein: CASSLAGSYGYTF

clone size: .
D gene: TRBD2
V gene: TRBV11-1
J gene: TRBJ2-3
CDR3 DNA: TGTGCCAGCAGCTCGGGGACGACTAGCGGGGACGACACAGATACGCAGTATTTT
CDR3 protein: CASSSGTTSGDDTDTQYF

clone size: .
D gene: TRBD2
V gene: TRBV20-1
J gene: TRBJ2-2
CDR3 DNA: TGCAGTGCTAGGGGCGGGGGTTACACCGGGGAGCTGTTTTTT
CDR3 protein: CSARGGGYTGELFF

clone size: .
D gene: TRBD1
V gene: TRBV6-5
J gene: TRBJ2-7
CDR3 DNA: TGTGCCAGCAGTTATCTTCCCCGCGGGACAGGGAACGAGCAGTACTTC
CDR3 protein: CASSYLPRGTGNEQYF

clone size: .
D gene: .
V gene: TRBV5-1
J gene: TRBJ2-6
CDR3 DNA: TGCGCCAGCAGCCACCCCATTGGAGGGGCCAACGTCCTGACTTTC
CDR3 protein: CASSHPIGGANVLTF

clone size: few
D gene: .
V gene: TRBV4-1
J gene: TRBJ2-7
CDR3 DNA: TGCGCCAGCAGCGCTTCGGGGCCTTACGAGCAGTACTTC
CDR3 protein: CASSASGPYEQYF

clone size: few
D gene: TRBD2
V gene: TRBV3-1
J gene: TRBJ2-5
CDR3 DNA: TGTGCCAGCAGCCCTAGCGGGGGGGCGTGGGAGACCCAGTACTTC
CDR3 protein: CASSPSGGAWETQYF

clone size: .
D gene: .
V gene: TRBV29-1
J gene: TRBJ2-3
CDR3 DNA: TGCAGCGTTGGGGCGGGGGCGAAAGATACGCAGTATTTT
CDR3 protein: CSVGAGAKDTQYF

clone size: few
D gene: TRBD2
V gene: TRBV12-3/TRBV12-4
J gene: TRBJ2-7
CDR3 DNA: TGTGCCAGCAGTTATTTCTCTAGCGGGGGGTACGAGCAGTACTTC
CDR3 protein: CASSYFSSGGYEQYF

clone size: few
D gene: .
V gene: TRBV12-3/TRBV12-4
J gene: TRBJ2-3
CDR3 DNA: TGTGCCAGCAGTTTTTGGCTACACAAAGACACAGATACGCAGTATTTT
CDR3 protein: CASSFWLHKDTDTQYF

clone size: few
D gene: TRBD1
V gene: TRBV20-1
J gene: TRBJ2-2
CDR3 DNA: TGCAGTGCCCGACAGGGTTGGGGCACCGGGGAGCTGTTTTTT
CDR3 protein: CSARQGWGTGELFF

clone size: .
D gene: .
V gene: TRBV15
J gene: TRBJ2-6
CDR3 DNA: TGTGCCACCAGCAGGAAACAGGGAACTGGGGCCAACGTCCTGACTTTC
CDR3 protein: CATSRKQGTGANVLTF

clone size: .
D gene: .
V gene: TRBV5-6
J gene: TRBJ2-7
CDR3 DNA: TGTGCCAGCAGCTTGGCCGTAGAGTCCTACGAGCAGTACTTC
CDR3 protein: CASSLAVESYEQYF

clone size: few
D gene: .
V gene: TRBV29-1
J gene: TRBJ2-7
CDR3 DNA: TGCAGCGCCGGATCGTTGTCCGGAGATCGCTACGAGCAGTACTTC
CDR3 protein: CSAGSLSGDRYEQYF

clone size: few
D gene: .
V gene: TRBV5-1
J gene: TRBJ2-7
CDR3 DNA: TGCGCCAGCAGCGTACCAGGGCCCACCTCCTACGAGCAGTACTTC
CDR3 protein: CASSVPGPTSYEQYF

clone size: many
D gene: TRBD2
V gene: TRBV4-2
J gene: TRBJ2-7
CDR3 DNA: TGTGCCAGCAGCCGATTAGCGGGGGACTACGAGCAGTACTTC
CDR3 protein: CASSRLAGDYEQYF

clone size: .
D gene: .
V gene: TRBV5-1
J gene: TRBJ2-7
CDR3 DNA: TGCGCCAGCAGCCCCTTCCCCGGGCGCTCCTACGAGCAGTACTTC
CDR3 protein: CASSPFPGRSYEQYF

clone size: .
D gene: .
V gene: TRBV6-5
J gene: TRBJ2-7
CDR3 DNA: TGTGCCAGCAGTTACTCGAGGGGACCCTCCTACGAGCAGTACTTC
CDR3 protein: CASSYSRGPSYEQYF

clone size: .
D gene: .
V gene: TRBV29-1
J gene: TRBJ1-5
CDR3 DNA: TGCAGCCCCGGGGGAGGGCCTAAAGCCCAGCATTTT
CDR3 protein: CSPGGGPKAQHF

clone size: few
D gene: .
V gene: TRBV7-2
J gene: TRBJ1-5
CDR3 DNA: TGTGCCAGCAGCTTAGCCCTAGGTCGAGGGAATCAGCCCCAGCATTTT
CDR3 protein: CASSLALGRGNQPQHF

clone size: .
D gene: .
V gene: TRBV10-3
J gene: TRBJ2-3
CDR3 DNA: TGTGCCATCGCAAAGGGAGATGGGAAAGCGCAGTATTTT
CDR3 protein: CAIAKGDGKAQYF

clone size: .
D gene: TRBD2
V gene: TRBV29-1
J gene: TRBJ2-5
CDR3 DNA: TGCAGCGTTGGTGTGTTGACTAGCGGGGGCGAGTACCAAGAGACCCAGTACTTC
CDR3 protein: CSVGVLTSGGEYQETQYF

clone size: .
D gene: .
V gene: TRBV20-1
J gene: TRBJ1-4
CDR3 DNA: TGCAGTGCTCTCGACGGACTTAATGAAAAACTGTTTTTT
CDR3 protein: CSALDGLNEKLFF

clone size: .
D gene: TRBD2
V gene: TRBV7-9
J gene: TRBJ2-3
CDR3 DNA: TGTGCCAGCAGCTCAGGACTAGCGGGGTTTCGGGGAGATACGCAGTATTTT
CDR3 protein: CASSSGLAGFRGDTQYF

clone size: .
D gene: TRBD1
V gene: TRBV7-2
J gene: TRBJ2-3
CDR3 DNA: TGTGCCAGCAGCTTAGCGGGGGACAGGGCCGCCACAGATACGCAGTATTTT
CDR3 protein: CASSLAGDRAATDTQYF

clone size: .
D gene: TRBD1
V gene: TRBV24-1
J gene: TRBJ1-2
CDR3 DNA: TGTGCCACCAGTGACCCCCGGACAGGGCGAGGCTACACCTTC
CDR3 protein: CATSDPRTGRGYTF

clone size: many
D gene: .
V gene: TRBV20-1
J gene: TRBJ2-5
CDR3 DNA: TGCAGTGCTACACCGGGACTGATACAAGAGACCCAGTACTTC
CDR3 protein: CSATPGLIQETQYF

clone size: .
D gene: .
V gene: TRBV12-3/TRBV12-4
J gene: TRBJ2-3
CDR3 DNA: TGTGCCAGCAGTTTGGTGGGGGGGCAATATACAGATACGCAGTATTTT
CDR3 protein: CASSLVGGQYTDTQYF